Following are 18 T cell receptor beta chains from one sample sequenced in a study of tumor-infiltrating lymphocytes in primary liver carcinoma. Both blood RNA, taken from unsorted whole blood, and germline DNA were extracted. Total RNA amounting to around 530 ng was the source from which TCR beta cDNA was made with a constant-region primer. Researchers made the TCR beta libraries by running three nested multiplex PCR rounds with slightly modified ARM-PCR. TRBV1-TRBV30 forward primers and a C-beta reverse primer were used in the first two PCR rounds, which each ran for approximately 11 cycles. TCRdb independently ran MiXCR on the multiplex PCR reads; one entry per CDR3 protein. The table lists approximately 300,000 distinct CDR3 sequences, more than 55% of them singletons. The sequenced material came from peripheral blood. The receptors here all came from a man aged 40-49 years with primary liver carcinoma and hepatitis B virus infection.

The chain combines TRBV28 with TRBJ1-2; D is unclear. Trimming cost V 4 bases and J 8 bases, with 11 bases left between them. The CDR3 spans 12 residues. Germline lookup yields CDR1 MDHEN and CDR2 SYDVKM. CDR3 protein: CASSSGGGGYTF. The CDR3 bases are TGTGCCAGCAGTTCCGGTGGAGGAGGCTACACCTTC.

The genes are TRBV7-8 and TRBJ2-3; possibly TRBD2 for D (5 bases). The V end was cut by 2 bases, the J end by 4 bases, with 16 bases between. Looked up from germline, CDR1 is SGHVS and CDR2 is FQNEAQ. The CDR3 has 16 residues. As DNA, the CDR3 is TGTGCCAGCAGCTTAAGGAGACTATCAGGTGCAGATACGCAGTATTTT. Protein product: CASSLRRLSGADTQYF.

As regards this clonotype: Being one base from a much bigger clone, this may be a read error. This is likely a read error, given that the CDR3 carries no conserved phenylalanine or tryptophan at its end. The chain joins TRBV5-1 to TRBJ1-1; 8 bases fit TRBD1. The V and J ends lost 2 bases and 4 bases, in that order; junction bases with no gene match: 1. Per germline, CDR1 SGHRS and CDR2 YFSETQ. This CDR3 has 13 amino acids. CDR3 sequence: CASSFGQGTEAFI. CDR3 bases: TGCGCCAGCAGCTTCGGACAGGGCACTGAAGCTTTCATT.

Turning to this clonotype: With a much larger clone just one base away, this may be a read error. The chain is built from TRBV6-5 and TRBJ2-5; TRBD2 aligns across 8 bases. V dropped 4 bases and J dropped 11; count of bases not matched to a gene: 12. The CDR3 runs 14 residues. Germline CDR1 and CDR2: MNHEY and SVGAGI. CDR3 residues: CASSSLGGDNEQYF. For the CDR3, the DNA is TGTGCCAGCAGTTCCCTCGGGGGGGACAATGAGCAGTACTTC.

The CDR3 coding sequence is TGTGCCAGCAGCTCCAGACAGGGCCAGAATCAGCCCCAGCATTTT. Translation: CASSSRQGQNQPQHF. V and J are TRBV28 and TRBJ1-5; TRBD1 agrees at 7 bases. Germline CDR1 and CDR2: MDHEN and SYDVKM. With 6 bases clipped from V and 4 bases from J, the junction kept 9 bases outside the gene matches. CDR3 size: 15 residues.

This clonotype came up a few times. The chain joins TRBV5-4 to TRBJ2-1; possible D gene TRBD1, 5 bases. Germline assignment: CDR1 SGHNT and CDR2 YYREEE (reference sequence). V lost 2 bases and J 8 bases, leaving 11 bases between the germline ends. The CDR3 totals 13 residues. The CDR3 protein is CASSLAGIHEQFF. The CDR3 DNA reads TGTGCCAGCAGCTTAGCAGGGATCCATGAGCAGTTCTTC. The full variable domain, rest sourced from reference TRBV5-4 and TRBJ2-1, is ETGVTQSPTHLIKTRGQQVTLRCSSQSGHNTVSWYQQALGQGPQFIFQYYREEENGRGNFPPRFSGLQFPNYSSELNVNALELDDSALYLCASSLAGIHEQFFGPGTRLTVL.

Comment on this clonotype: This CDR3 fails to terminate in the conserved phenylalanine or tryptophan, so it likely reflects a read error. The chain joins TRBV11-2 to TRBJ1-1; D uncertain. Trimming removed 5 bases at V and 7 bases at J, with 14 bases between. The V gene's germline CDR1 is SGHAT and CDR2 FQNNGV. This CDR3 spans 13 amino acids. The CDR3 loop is CASSTSGWSEAFS. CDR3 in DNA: TGTGCCAGCAGCACCAGCGGGTGGAGTGAAGCTTTCTCT.

CDR3 sequence (DNA): TGTGCCAGTAGCTCAGACAGGGGGTTCGACGAGCAGTACTTC. Protein product: CASSSDRGFDEQYF. The chain joins TRBV12-3 or TRBV12-4 to TRBJ2-7; 9 bases line up with TRBD1. The length of the CDR3 is 14 residues. The V gene end was trimmed by 9 bases and the J gene end by 5 bases; junction bases not matched to a gene: 11.

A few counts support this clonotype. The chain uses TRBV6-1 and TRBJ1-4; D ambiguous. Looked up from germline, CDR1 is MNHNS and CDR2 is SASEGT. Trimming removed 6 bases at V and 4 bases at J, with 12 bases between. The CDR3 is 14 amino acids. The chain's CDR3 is CASRREPSNEKLFF. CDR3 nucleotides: TGTGCCAGCAGGCGGGAACCGAGTAATGAAAAACTGTTTTTT.

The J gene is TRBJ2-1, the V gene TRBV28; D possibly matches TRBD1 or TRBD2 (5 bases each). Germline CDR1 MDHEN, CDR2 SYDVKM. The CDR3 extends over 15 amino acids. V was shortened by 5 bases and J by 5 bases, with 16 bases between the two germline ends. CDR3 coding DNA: TGTGCCAGCAGTCCAGCTAACGGGACGAACAATGAGCAGTTCTTC. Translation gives CASSPANGTNNEQFF.

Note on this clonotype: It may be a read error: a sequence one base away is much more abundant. The CDR3 nucleotides read TGTGCCAGCATCACAGTCTACGAGCAGTACTTC. Protein: CASITVYEQYF. The chain links TRBV6-1 to TRBJ2-7; D is undetermined. V was pared by 7 bases and J by 3 bases, with 7 bases between. The CDR3 contains 11 residues. Germline V lookup: CDR1 MNHNS, CDR2 SASEGT.

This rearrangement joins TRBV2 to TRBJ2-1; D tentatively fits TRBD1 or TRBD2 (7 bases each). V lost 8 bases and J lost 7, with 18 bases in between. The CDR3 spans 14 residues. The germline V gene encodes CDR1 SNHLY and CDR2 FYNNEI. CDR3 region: CASWGSGGANEQFF. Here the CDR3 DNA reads TGTGCCAGCTGGGGCTCAGGGGGGGCGAATGAGCAGTTCTTC. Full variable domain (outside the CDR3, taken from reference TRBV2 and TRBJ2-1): EPEVTQTPSHQVTQMGQEVILRCVPISNHLYFYWYRQILGQKVEFLVSFYNNEISEKSEIFDDQFSVERPDGSNFTLKIRSTKLEDSAMYFCASWGSGGANEQFFGPGTRLTVL.

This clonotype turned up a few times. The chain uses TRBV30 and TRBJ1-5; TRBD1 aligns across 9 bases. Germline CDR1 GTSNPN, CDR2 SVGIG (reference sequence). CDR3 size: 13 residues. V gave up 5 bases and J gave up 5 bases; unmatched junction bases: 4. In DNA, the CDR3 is TGTGCCTGGGGACAGGGGACCGATCAGCCCCAGCATTTT. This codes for CAWGQGTDQPQHF.

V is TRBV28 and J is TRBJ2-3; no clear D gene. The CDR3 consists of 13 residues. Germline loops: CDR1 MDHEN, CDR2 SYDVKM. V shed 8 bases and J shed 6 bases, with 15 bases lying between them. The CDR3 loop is CASGSSGADTQYF. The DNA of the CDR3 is TGTGCCAGCGGTTCTTCGGGCGCGGATACGCAGTATTTT.

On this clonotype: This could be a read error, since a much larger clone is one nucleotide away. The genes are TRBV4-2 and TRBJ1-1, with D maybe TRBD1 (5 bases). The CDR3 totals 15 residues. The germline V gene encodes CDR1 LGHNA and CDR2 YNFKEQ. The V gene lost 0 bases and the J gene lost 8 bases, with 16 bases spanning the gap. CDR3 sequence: CASSQDWQRGAEAFF. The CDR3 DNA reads TGTGCCAGCAGCCAAGATTGGCAGAGAGGGGCGGAAGCTTTCTTT.

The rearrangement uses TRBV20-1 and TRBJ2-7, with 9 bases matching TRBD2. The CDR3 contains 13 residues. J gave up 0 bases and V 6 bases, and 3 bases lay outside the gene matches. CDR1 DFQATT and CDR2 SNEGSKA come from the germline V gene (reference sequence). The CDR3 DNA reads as TGCAGTGCGCGGGAGGGCTTCTCCTACGAGCAGTACTTC. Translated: CSAREGFSYEQYF.

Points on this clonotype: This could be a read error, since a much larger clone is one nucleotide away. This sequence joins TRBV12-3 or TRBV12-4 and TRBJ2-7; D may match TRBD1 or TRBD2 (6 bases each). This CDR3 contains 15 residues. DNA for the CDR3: TGTGCCAGCAGTTTAGAGGGGGGAAGCTCCTACGAGCGGTACTTC. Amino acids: CASSLEGGSSYERYF.

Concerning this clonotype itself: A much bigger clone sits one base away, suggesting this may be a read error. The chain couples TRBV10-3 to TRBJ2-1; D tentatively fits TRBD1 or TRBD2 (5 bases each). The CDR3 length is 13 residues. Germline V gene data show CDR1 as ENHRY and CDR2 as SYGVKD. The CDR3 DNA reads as TGTGTCATCAGTGAGGGCAGGGAAGGTGAGCAGTTCTTC. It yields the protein CVISEGREGEQFF.